This T cell receptor beta chain came from a study of human T cells and chemical hapten exposure. Background on the study: Sensitization involved placing 2% DPC onto an approximately 2 cm by approximately 2 cm region of upper inner arm skin.

Germline CDR1 and CDR2: DFQATT and SNEGSKA (reference sequence). This CDR3 is built from 13 residues. V was shortened by 7 bases and J by 2 bases, with 13 bases between the two germline ends. Within the library, unique molecular identifiers were attached to each individual cDNA molecule. TCRdb analysed the RACE reads with MiXCR anew, one entry per CDR3 protein. The top ten clones hold roughly a quarter of a sample with 39,000 or so distinct CDR3 sequences, under 5% of them seen once. The sample holds many counts of this clonotype. As for time point: patch test 1, 2 weeks after DPC sensitization. Regarding treatment: therapeutic diphenylcyclopropenone sensitization with weekly scalp DPC. It was from unfractionated whole blood that total RNA was extracted.

The origin of this receptor is a middle-aged man with alopecia areata. Some clones in this sample may be carry-over from other donors' samples. Material: whole blood, obtained in connection with sensitization to the hapten diphenylcyclopropenone (DPC). V is TRBV20-1 and J is TRBJ2-3, with a possible D match to TRBD1 (7 bases). The CDR3 is CSVPGGLTDTQYF. The CDR3 DNA reads as TGCAGTGTCCCAGGGGGGCTCACAGATACGCAGTATTTT.